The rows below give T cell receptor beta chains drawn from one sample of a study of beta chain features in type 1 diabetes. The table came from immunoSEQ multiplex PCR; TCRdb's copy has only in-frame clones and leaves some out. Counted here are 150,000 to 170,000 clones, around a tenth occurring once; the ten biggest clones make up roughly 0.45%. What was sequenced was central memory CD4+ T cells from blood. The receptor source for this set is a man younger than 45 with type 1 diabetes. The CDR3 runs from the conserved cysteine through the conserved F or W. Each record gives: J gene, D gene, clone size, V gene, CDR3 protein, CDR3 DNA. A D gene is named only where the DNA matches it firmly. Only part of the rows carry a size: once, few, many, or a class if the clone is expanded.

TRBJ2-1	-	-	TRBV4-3	CASSPLGGRRNEQFF	TGCGCCAGCAGCCCCCTCGGGGGGCGCAGGAATGAGCAGTTCTTC
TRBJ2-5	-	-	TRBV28	CASRAQGLETQYF	TGTGCCAGCAGGGCACAGGGTTTGGAGACCCAGTACTTC
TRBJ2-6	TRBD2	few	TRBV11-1	CASSIREGSRRGANVLTF	TGTGCCAGCAGCATCAGGGAGGGCTCCCGGAGGGGGGCCAACGTCCTGACTTTC
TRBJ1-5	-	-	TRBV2	CASSGGAENQPQHF	TGTGCCAGCAGTGGCGGGGCCGAAAATCAGCCCCAGCATTTT
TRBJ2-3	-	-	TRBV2	CASGEQGRTDTQYF	TGTGCCAGCGGGGAACAGGGCCGCACAGATACGCAGTATTTT
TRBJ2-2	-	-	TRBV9	CASSSQGLNTGELFF	TGTGCCAGCAGCTCACAAGGACTTAACACCGGGGAGCTGTTTTTT
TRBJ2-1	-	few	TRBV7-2	CASSLAGGRYNEQFF	TGTGCCAGCAGCTTAGCGGGAGGACGGTACAATGAGCAGTTCTTC
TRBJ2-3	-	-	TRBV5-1	CASSLETVTTDTQYF	TGCGCCAGCAGCTTGGAGACAGTGACCACAGATACGCAGTATTTT
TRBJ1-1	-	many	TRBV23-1	CASSQAGAFF	TGCGCCAGCAGTCAAGCAGGAGCTTTCTTT
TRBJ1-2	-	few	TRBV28	CASREHRDDYGYTF	TGTGCCAGCAGAGAACACAGGGATGACTATGGCTACACCTTC
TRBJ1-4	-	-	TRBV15	CATSRDLMEEKLFF	TGTGCCACCAGCAGAGATTTAATGGAGGAAAAACTGTTTTTT
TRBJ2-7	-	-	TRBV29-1	CSVALTHTYEQYF	TGCAGCGTTGCTCTTACCCATACCTACGAGCAGTACTTC
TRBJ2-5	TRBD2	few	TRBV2	CASSLAGKGETQYF	TGTGCCAGCAGTCTAGCGGGAAAGGGGGAGACCCAGTACTTC
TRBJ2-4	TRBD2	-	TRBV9	CASSVPSGRNIQYF	TGTGCCAGCAGCGTACCTAGCGGGAGGAACATTCAGTACTTC
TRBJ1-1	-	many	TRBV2	CASSEQGNTEAFF	TGTGCCAGCAGTGAACAGGGGAACACTGAAGCTTTCTTT
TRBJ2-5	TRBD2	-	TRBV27	CASSRGLGLVSQETQYF	TGTGCCAGCAGCCGCGGGCTGGGACTAGTCAGCCAAGAGACCCAGTACTTC
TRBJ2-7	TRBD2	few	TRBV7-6	CASSRALAGSSYEQYF	TGTGCCAGCAGCAGAGCGCTAGCGGGTAGCTCCTACGAGCAGTACTTC
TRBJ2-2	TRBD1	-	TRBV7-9	CASSLRDRGEGGELFF	TGTGCCAGCAGCCTCCGGGACAGGGGCGAAGGCGGGGAGCTGTTTTTT
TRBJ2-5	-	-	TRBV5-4	CASSLMGGTHF	TGTGCCAGCAGCTTGATGGGCGGGACCCACTTC
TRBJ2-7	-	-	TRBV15	CATSRSDRRTYEQYF	TGTGCCACCAGCAGATCAGACAGGAGAACCTACGAGCAGTACTTC
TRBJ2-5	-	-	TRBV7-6	CASGSGQQETQYF	TGTGCCAGCGGGTCCGGACAGCAAGAGACCCAGTACTTC
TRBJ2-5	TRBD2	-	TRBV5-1	CASSRREGSQETQYF	TGCGCCAGCAGCAGGAGGGAGGGATCGCAAGAGACCCAGTACTTC
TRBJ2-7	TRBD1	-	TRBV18	CASSPSGQGYEQYF	TGTGCCAGCTCACCCTCGGGACAGGGCTACGAGCAGTACTTC
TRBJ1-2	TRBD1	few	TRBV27	CASRSGTGGYGYTF	TGTGCCAGCAGATCGGGGACAGGCGGTTATGGCTACACCTTC
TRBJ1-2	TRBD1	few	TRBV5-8	CASSFDRDSNYGYTF	TGTGCCAGCAGCTTCGACAGGGACTCTAACTATGGCTACACCTTC
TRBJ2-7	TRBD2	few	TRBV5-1	CASRLSSGSSYEQYF	TGCGCCAGCAGGTTATCTAGCGGGAGCTCCTACGAGCAGTACTTC
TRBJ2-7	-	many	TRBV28	CASSSSNTGKKQYF	TGTGCCAGCAGTTCCTCAAACACAGGAAAGAAGCAGTACTTC
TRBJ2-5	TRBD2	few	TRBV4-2	CASSPRTSGETQYF	TGTGCCAGCAGCCCCCGGACTAGCGGGGAGACCCAGTACTTC
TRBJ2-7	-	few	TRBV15	CATSSWDTSANEQYF	TGTGCCACCAGCAGTTGGGACACCAGTGCAAACGAGCAGTACTTC
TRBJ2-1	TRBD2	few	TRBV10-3	CAINSAGVRNEQFF	TGTGCCATCAATTCGGCGGGGGTGCGCAATGAGCAGTTCTTC
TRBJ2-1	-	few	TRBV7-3	CASSSSVSYNEQFF	TGTGCCAGCAGCAGTAGCGTTTCCTACAATGAGCAGTTCTTC
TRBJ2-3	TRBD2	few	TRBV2	CASSGAGGPSDTQYF	TGTGCCAGCAGCGGAGCGGGAGGGCCTTCAGATACGCAGTATTTT
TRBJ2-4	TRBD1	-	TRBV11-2	CASSLSGGENIQYF	TGTGCCAGCAGCTTATCAGGGGGCGAAAACATTCAGTACTTC
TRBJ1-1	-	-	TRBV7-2	CASSYSTANTEAFF	TGTGCCAGCAGCTACTCGACAGCGAACACTGAAGCTTTCTTT
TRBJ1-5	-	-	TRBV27	CASSSPYSNQPQHF	TGTGCCAGCAGTTCTCCGTATAGCAATCAGCCCCAGCATTTT
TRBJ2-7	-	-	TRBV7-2	CASSASTRTYEQYF	TGTGCCAGCAGCGCCTCGACTAGGACCTACGAGCAGTACTTC
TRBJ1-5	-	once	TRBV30	CAWSGGDGGNQPQHF	TGTGCCTGGAGTGGGGGGGATGGGGGCAATCAGCCCCAGCATTTT
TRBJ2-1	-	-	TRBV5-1	CASSLTPGAYNEQFF	TGCGCCAGCAGCTTGACGCCGGGAGCCTACAATGAGCAGTTCTTC
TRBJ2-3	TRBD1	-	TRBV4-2	CASSQADRASDTQYF	TGTGCCAGCAGCCAAGCGGACAGGGCCTCAGATACGCAGTATTTT
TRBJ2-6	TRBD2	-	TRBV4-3	CASSQGGRASGANVLTF	TGCGCCAGCAGCCAAGGCGGGAGGGCCTCTGGGGCCAACGTCCTGACTTTC
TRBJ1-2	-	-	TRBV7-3	CASSPRQGGYTF	TGTGCCAGCAGCCCACGACAAGGCGGCTACACCTTC
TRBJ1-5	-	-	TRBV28	CASSQGQIFNQPQHF	TGTGCCAGCAGCCAAGGACAGATCTTCAATCAGCCCCAGCATTTT
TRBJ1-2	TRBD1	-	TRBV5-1	CASSPGQGVHRAGGYTF	TGCGCCAGCAGCCCGGGACAGGGGGTACATCGGGCTGGTGGCTACACCTTC
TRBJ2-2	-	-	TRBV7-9	CASSLVSSRYTGELFF	TGTGCCAGCAGCTTAGTGTCTAGCCGATACACCGGGGAGCTGTTTTTT